This T cell receptor beta chain was sequenced during a study of CD8+CD57+ T cells in acquired aplastic anemia. According to the study, genomic DNA was the template for TCR beta VDJ and CDR3 profiling. TCRdb reprocessed the reads via MiXCR and lists one record per CDR3 protein. The profile shows about 190,000 distinct CDR3 sequences, around 45% of them singletons. In regard to this clonotype: What it binds is unknown. A much larger clonotype is one base distant, so this may be a read error.

The study, taken as a whole, reports: A significant difference in CD8+ Simpson's diversity between patients and controls was not found. About 29 shared CD8+ CDR3s appeared highly expressed within patients' immunodominant clones.

The CDR3 loop spans 15 amino acids. Germline values: CDR1 MNHEY, CDR2 SVGEGT. In patients chosen for sequencing, flow cytometry had shown CD8+CD57+ cell expansion. The sample comprised sorted CD4+, CD8+, or CD8+CD57+ T cells (not recorded which) from PBMCs. This chain links TRBV6-2 or TRBV6-3 with TRBJ2-7; TRBD2 aligns across 9 bases. The sequence came from a human donor with aplastic anemia. The CDR3 bases are TGTGTCAGCAAGAGACTAGCGGAACAGTCCTACGAGCAGTACTTC. Protein: CVSKRLAEQSYEQYF.